Sequencing of this T cell receptor beta chain was carried out in a study of blood T cell repertoires in COVID-19. This CDR3 comprises 20 residues. V was clipped by 0 bases and J by 1 base, with 24 bases between them. From germline, CDR1 is SGHVS and CDR2 FNYEAQ. Only in-frame clones appear in the TCRdb table, and some are missing; sequencing was by immunoSEQ multiplex PCR. The table records under 250,000 clones, around 84% of them present only once. In its sample, this clone was seen once. This sequence joins TRBV7-6 and TRBJ1-1; D is undetermined. Sequencing was carried out using peripheral blood. The TCR originated in a woman aged 55-69 years who had recovered from COVID-19. This CDR3 reads CASSLAPAFSRAGPNTEAFF. The CDR3 coding sequence is TGTGCCAGCAGCTTAGCTCCAGCATTTTCTCGGGCGGGTCCGAACACTGAAGCTTTCTTT.